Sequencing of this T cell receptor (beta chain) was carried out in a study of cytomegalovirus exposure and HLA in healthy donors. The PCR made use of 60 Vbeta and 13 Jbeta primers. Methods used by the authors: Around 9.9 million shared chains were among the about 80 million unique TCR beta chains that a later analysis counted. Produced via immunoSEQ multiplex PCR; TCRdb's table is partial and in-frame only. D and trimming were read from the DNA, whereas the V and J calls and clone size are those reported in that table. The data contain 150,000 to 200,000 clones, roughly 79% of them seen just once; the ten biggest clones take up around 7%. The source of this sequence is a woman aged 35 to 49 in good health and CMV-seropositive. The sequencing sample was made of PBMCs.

CDR3 DNA sequence: TGTGCCAGTAGTAGGTCAGGAAACTACGAGCAGTACTTC. It translates to CASSRSGNYEQYF. The rearrangement links TRBV19 to TRBJ2-7; unclear D gene. In germline, CDR1 is LNHDA, CDR2 SQIVND (reference sequence). Trimming pared 4 bases from V and 3 bases from J, leaving 10 bases between. The CDR3 runs to 13 residues.